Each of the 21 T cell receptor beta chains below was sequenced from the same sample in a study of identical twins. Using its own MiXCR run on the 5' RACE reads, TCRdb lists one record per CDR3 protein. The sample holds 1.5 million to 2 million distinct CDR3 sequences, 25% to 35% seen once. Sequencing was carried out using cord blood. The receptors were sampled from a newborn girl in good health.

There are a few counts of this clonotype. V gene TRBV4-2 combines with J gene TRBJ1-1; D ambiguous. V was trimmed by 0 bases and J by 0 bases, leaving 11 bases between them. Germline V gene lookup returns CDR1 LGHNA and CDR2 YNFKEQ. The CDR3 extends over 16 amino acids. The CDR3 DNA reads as TGTGCCAGCAGCCAAGAGGGTCGATATATGAACACTGAAGCTTTCTTT. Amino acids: CASSQEGRYMNTEAFF.

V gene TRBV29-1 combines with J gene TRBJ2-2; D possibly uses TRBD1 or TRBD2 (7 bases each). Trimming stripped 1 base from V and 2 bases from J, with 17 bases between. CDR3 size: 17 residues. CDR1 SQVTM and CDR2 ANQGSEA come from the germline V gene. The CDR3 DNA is TGCAGCGTTGAAGGGGGGGGACAGACCAAAAACACCGGGGAGCTGTTTTTT. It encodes CSVEGGGQTKNTGELFF.

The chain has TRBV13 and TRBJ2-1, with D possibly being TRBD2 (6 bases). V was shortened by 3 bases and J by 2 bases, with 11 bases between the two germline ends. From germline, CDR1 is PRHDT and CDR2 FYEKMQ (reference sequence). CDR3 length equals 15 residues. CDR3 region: CASSFRESPYNEQFF. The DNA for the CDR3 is TGTGCCAGCAGCTTTCGGGAGTCCCCCTACAATGAGCAGTTCTTC.

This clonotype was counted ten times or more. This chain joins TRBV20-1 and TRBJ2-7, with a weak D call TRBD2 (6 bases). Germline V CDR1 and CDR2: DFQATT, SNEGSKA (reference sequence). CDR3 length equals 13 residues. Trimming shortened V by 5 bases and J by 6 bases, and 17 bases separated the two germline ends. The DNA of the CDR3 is TGCAGTGCTGGGCCATCTAGCGTAACCGAGCAGTACTTC. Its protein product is CSAGPSSVTEQYF.

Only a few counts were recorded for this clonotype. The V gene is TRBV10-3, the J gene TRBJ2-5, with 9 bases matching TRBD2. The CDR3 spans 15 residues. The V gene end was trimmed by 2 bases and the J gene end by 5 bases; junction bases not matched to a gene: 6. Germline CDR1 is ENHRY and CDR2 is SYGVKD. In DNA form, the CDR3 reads TGTGCCATCAGTGAGGGCGGGGGGGCAAAGGAGACCCAGTACTTC. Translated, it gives CAISEGGGAKETQYF.

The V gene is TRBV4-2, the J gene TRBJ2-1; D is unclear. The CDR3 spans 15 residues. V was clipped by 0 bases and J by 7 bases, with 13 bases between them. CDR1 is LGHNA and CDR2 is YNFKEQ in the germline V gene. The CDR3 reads CASSQDPYPPNEQFF. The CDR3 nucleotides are TGTGCCAGCAGCCAAGATCCCTATCCTCCAAATGAGCAGTTCTTC.

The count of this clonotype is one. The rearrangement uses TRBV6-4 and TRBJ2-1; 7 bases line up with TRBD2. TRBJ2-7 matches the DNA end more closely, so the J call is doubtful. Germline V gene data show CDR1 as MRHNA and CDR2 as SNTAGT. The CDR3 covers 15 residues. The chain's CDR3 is CASSESLAVYNEQYF. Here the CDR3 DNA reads TGTGCCAGCAGTGAATCGCTAGCGGTATACAATGAGCAGTACTTC.

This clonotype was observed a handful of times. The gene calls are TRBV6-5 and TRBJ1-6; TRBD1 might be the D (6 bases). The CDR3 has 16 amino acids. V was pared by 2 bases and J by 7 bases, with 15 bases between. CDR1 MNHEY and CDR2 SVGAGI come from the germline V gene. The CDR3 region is CASSYGQTGPNSPLHF. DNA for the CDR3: TGTGCCAGCAGTTACGGTCAGACAGGACCCAATTCACCCCTCCACTTT.

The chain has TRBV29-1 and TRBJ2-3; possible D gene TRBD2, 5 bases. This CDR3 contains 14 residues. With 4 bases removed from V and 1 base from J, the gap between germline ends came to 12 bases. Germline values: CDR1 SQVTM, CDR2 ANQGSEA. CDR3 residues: CSVVTRRGTDTQYF. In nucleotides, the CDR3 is TGCAGCGTTGTTACTAGAAGGGGCACAGATACGCAGTATTTT.

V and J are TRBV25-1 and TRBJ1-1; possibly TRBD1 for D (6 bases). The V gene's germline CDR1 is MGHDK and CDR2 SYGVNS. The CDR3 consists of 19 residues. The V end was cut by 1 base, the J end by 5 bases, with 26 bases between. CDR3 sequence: CASSESHSPTGIGGTEAFF. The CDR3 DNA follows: TGTGCCAGCAGTGAATCCCACTCACCAACAGGGATTGGAGGGACTGAAGCTTTCTTT.

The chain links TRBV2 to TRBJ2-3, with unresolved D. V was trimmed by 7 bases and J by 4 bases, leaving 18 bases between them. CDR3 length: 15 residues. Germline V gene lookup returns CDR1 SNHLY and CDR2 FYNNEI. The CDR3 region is CASKNERIRADTQYF. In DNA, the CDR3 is TGTGCCAGCAAGAACGAGCGTATCAGAGCAGATACGCAGTATTTT.

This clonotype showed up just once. CDR3 in DNA: TGTGCCAGCAGCTTATCTTCTCTTAGAAGGGGCTTCAGCTCCTACAATGAGCAGTACTTC. The encoded protein is CASSLSSLRRGFSSYNEQYF. The gene calls are TRBV7-2 and TRBJ2-1, with a weak D call TRBD1 (5 bases). The J call could be wrong; TRBJ2-7 is a better fit for the DNA end. CDR1 and CDR2 from the germline V gene are SGHTA and FQGNSA. The CDR3 spans 20 residues.

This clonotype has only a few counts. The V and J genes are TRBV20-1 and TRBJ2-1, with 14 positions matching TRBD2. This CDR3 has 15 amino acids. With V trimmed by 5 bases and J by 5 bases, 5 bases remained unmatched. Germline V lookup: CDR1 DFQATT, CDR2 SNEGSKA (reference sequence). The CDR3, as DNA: TGCAGTGCTGAGCCGGGACTAGCGGGAGACAATGAGCAGTTCTTC. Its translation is CSAEPGLAGDNEQFF.

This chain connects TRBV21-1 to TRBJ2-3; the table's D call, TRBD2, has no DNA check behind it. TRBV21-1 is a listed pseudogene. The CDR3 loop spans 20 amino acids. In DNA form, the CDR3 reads TGTGCCAGCAGCATCTTCCGACCGACTAGCGGGGGGGGCGGCAAAGATACGCAGTATTTT. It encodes CASSIFRPTSGGGGKDTQYF.

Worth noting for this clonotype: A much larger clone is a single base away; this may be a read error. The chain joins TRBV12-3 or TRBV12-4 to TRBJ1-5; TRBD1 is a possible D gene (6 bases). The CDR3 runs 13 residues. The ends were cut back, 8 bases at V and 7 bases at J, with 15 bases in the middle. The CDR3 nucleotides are TGTGCCAGCGGCCTAGGGGGGATACAGCCCCAGCATTTT. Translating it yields CASGLGGIQPQHF.

The CDR3 sequence: CASSLAPAGGPYEQYF. Here the CDR3 DNA reads TGTGCCAGCAGCTTAGCGCCAGCGGGAGGGCCCTACGAGCAGTACTTC. V gene TRBV7-2 combines with J gene TRBJ2-7; 10 bases are a match to TRBD2. The CDR3 has 16 residues. CDR1 is SGHTA, CDR2 FQGNSA, per germline. V gave up 0 bases and J gave up 2 bases; unmatched junction bases: 4.

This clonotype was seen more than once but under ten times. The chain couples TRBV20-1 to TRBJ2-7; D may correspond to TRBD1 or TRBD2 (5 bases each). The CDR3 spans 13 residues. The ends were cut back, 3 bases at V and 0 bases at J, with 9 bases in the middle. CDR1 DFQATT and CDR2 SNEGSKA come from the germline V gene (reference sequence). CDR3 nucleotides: TGCAGTGCTAGTAGGGACCACTCCTACGAGCAGTACTTC. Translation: CSASRDHSYEQYF.

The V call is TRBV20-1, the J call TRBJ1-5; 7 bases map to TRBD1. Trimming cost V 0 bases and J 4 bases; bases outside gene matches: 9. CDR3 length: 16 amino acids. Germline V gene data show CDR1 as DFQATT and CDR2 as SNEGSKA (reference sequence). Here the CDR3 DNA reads TGCAGTGCTAGAGAAGGGGGCAGTACGTGGAATCAGCCCCAGCATTTT. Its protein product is CSAREGGSTWNQPQHF.

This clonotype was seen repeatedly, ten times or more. The CDR3 spells CASNTSYEQYF. The DNA for the CDR3 is TGCGCCAGCAATACCTCCTACGAGCAGTACTTC. The genes are TRBV10-2 and TRBJ2-7, with no clear D. The CDR3 consists of 11 residues. Germline values: CDR1 WSHSY, CDR2 SAAADI. V was cut by 7 bases and J by 0 bases, with 4 bases left in between.

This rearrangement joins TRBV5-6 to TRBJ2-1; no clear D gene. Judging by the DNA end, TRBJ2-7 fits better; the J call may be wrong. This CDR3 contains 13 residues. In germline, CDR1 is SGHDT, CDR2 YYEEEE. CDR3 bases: TGTGCCAGCAGCTTGGAGGTCCTCAATGAGCAGTACTTC. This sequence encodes CASSLEVLNEQYF.

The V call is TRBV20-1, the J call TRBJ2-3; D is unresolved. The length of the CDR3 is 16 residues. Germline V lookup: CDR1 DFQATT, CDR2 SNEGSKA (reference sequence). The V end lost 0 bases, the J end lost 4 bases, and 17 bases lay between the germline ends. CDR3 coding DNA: TGCAGTGCTAGAGATCGGACGGTGGTTCGAGCAGATACGCAGTATTTT. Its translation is CSARDRTVVRADTQYF.